This T cell receptor beta chain was recorded in a study of CD8+CD57+ T cells in acquired aplastic anemia. Comments on this clonotype: Its antigen is not identified.

Genomic DNA constituted the template upon which TCR beta VDJ and CDR3 profiling was performed. TCRdb called the reads again in MiXCR, with one record for every CDR3 protein. The data hold more than 100,000 distinct CDR3 sequences, with 40% to 45% observed a single time. Study findings and constraints: No significant patient-versus-control difference appeared in CD8+ Simpson's diversity.

Germline-derived CDR1 and CDR2 are LNHNV and YYDKDF (reference sequence). The V and J ends lost 1 base and 3 bases, in that order; junction bases with no gene match: 8. The CDR3 length is 18 residues. The rearrangement joins TRBV15 to TRBJ2-7; 14 bases are shared with TRBD2. The sequenced sample consisted of sorted CD4+, CD8+, or CD8+CD57+ T cells (not recorded which) from PBMCs. This clonotype was obtained from a human donor in good health, serving as a control. CDR3 coding DNA: TGTGCCACCAGCAGAGCTACGGGACTAGCGGGGGACCTCTACGAGCAGTACTTC. Residues: CATSRATGLAGDLYEQYF.